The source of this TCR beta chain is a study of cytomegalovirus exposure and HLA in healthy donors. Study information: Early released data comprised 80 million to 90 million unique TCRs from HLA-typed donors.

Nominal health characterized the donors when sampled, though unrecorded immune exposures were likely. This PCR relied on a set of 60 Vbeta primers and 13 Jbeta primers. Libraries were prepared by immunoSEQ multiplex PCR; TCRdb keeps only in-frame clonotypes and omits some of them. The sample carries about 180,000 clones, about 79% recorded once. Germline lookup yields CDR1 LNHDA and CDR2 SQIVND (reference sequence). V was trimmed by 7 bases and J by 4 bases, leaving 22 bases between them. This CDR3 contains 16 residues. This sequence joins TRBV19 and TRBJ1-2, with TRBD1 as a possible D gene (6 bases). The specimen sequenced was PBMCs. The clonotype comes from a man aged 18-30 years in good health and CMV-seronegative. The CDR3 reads CASIGGARPSGYGYTF. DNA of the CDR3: TGTGCCAGTATTGGGGGGGCCAGGCCCTCCGGCTATGGCTACACCTTC.